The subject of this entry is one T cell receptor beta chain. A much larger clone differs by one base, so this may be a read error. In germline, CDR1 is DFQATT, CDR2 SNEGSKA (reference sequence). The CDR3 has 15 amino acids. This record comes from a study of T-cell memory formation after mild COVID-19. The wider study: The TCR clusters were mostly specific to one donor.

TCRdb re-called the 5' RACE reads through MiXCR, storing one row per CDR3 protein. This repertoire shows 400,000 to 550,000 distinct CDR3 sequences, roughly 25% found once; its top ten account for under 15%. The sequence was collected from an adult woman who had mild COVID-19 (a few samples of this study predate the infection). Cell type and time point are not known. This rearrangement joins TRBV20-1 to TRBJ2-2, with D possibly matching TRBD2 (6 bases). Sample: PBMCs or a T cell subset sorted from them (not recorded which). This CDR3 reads CSARARLASTVELFF. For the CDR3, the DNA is TGCAGTGCTAGAGCAAGGCTAGCGTCAACCGTGGAGCTGTTTTTT.